These 10 T cell receptor beta chains share one sample of origin, sequenced in a study of cytomegalovirus exposure and HLA in healthy donors. Measured with immunoSEQ multiplex PCR; TCRdb has only the in-frame clones, and not every one. The repertoire holds 240,000 or so clones, 86% seen once, with around 1.2% in the top ten. Sequencing was carried out using PBMCs. The receptors derive from a woman younger than 45 in good health and CMV-seropositive.

Points on this clone: The CDR3 does not end in the conserved phenylalanine or tryptophan, so this is likely a read error. The DNA is omitted, as the CDR3 cannot be located on it reliably, and the CDR3 follows TCRdb's listing. The gene calls are TRBV11-2 and TRBJ1-1; whether TRBD1, the table's D call, matches the DNA was not checked. 13 amino acids form the CDR3, both terminal residues included. Germline V lookup: CDR1 SGHAT, CDR2 FQNNGV. CDR3 region: CASSPRQGVEWCV.

This chain connects TRBV6-5 to TRBJ2-7; 7 bases fit TRBD2. The CDR3 is made up of 14 amino acids. In germline, CDR1 is MNHEY, CDR2 SVGAGI. V shed 4 bases and J 3 bases; nucleotides not matched to a gene: 6. CDR3 in amino acids: CASSSGGSGYEQYF. The CDR3 DNA is TGTGCCAGCAGTTCTGGCGGGAGTGGCTACGAGCAGTACTTC.

The gene calls are TRBV28 and TRBJ1-2; no firm D call. Germline V gene data show CDR1 as MDHEN and CDR2 as SYDVKM. Trimming took 2 bases from V and 0 from J, leaving 10 bases between them. The CDR3 has 15 amino acids. CDR3 nucleotide sequence: TGTGCCAGCAGTTTACTCAGACTCCCTAACTATGGCTACACCTTC. Translated, it gives CASSLLRLPNYGYTF.

This clone was seen a single time. V usage is TRBV5-1 and J usage is TRBJ2-7, with 11 bases that match TRBD2. V trimming: 0 bases; J trimming: 0 bases; junction bases outside the gene matches: 8. Germline CDR1 SGHRS, CDR2 YFSETQ. This CDR3 has 18 amino acids. CDR3: CASSLGLAGGFNSYEQYF. The CDR3 coding sequence is TGCGCCAGCAGCTTGGGCCTAGCGGGAGGATTTAACTCCTACGAGCAGTACTTC. The whole variable domain, remainder taken from reference TRBV5-1 and TRBJ2-7, is KAGVTQTPRYLIKTRGQQVTLSCSPISGHRSVSWYQQTPGQGLQFLFEYFSETQRNKGNFPGRFSGRQFSNSRSEMNVSTLELGDSALYLCASSLGLAGGFNSYEQYFGPGTRLTVT.

The rearrangement links TRBV6-1 to TRBJ2-1; no clear D gene. Deletions cut 7 bases from V and 3 bases from J, with 16 bases between. CDR3 length: 15 residues. Germline assignment: CDR1 MNHNS and CDR2 SASEGT. The CDR3 reads CASTGLRSVYNEQFF. The CDR3 DNA reads TGTGCCAGCACTGGCTTGAGGTCTGTCTACAATGAGCAGTTCTTC.

This clone was detected a few times. The rearrangement uses TRBV7-2 and TRBJ2-3; 14 bases are shared with TRBD2. The CDR3 sequence is 16 residues long. J was trimmed by 7 bases and V by 5 bases; bases with no gene match: 8. The germline gives CDR1 SGHTA, CDR2 FQGNSA. The DNA of the CDR3 is TGTGCCAGCAGCACGCCGGGGACTAGCGGGAGTCATACGCAGTATTTT. It is translated as CASSTPGTSGSHTQYF.

V and J are TRBV10-1 and TRBJ2-1; 8 bases match TRBD2. The CDR3 length is 13 residues. J lost 9 bases, V lost 4 bases, and 5 bases had no gene match. The germline V gene has CDR1 WNHNN and CDR2 SYGVQD (reference sequence). In DNA form, the CDR3 reads TGCGCCAGCAGTGCGGAGCTAGCGGGTGAGCAGTTCTTC. Protein product: CASSAELAGEQFF.

J is TRBJ2-1 and V is TRBV6-1; 7 bases agree with TRBD2. The length of the CDR3 is 15 residues. Trimming took 2 bases from V and 9 from J; bases not matched to a gene: 10. Germline values: CDR1 MNHNS, CDR2 SASEGT. The CDR3 protein is CASSEWAGVEGEQFF. CDR3 in DNA: TGTGCCAGCAGTGAATGGGCGGGAGTGGAGGGTGAGCAGTTCTTC.

The chain is built from TRBV10-2 and TRBJ2-1; 7 bases map to TRBD2. There are 18 residues in the CDR3. Looked up from germline, CDR1 is WSHSY and CDR2 is SAAADI. V lost 2 bases and J lost 5; bases outside the gene matches: 15. CDR3 in amino acids: CASSEIPTGTKMNNEQFF. The CDR3 DNA reads TGCGCCAGCAGTGAGATCCCGACCGGGACTAAAATGAACAATGAGCAGTTCTTC.

The chain has TRBV5-1 and TRBJ2-1; 14 bases match TRBD2. From germline, CDR1 is SGHRS and CDR2 YFSETQ. The CDR3 loop spans 17 amino acids. V lost 4 bases and J lost 8; bases outside the gene matches: 11. In DNA form, the CDR3 reads TGCGCCAGCAGCCTGGGGGGACTAGCGGGAGTCGGAGATGAGCAGTTCTTC. Its protein product is CASSLGGLAGVGDEQFF. The full variable domain, in which reference TRBV5-1 and TRBJ2-1 provide the parts outside the CDR3, is KAGVTQTPRYLIKTRGQQVTLSCSPISGHRSVSWYQQTPGQGLQFLFEYFSETQRNKGNFPGRFSGRQFSNSRSEMNVSTLELGDSALYLCASSLGGLAGVGDEQFFGPGTRLTVL.